This T cell receptor (beta chain) was identified in a study of CD8 T cells in ankylosing spondylitis. Study outcomes and limitations: Significant enrichment of disease-linked clones was reported in matched ankylosing spondylitis synovial fluid. Within peripheral blood, clones linked to disease were CD8+ and relatively rare. There was a TCR beta motif, made of several highly homologous variants, that appeared characteristic of ankylosing spondylitis blood.

MiXCR was run by TCRdb on the 5' RACE reads, yielding one entry per CDR3 protein. Among over 30,000 distinct CDR3 sequences listed, 11% were seen once. This clonotype has at least ten counts. The antigen remains unidentified. Sequenced input: synovial fluid, either unsorted or a sorted T cell fraction (not recorded which). The receptor's source is a male donor with ankylosing spondylitis.

This CDR3 reads CASSLEQGPTDEQYF. CDR3 DNA: TGCGCCAGCAGCTTGGAACAGGGGCCCACCGACGAGCAGTACTTC. The chain joins TRBV5-1 to TRBJ2-7, with 7 positions matching TRBD1. V was pared by 0 bases and J by 5 bases, with 8 bases of the junction left unmatched. The CDR3 is 15 residues long. Germline CDR1 is SGHRS and CDR2 is YFSETQ.